This TCR beta chain is drawn from a study of identical twins. This clonotype has just a few counts. A universal primer site was added by template switching, and unique molecular identifiers were carried by the cDNA. TCRdb re-called the 5' RACE reads with MiXCR, one entry per CDR3 protein. The sample has about 550,000 distinct CDR3 sequences, 20% to 25% seen once. With V trimmed by 3 bases and J by 3 bases, 6 bases remained unmatched. There are 16 residues in the CDR3. Germline V gives CDR1 KGHSH, CDR2 LQKENI. This same sample was also taken into another study, of yellow fever vaccine responses in identical twins.

V is TRBV18 and J is TRBJ2-1; 9 bases align to TRBD2. The sample was CD4+ T cells sorted from blood. The receptor was derived from a woman aged 18-29 years in good health. Here the CDR3 reads CASSPLTSGDYNEQFF. The CDR3 DNA reads as TGTGCCAGCTCACCCTTGACTAGCGGAGACTACAATGAGCAGTTCTTC.